One and the same sample provided the 17 T cell receptor beta chains below, sequenced in a study of blood T cells in healthy people across ages. Combining a sample-barcoded 5' primer with a J-beta primer mix, a second PCR ran for about 7 to 11 cycles. A single record per CDR3 protein comes from TCRdb applying MiXCR to the 5' RACE reads. The data hold 750,000 to 850,000 distinct CDR3 sequences, with roughly 25% observed a single time. These data also featured in a second study, about T cells of mothers and their children.

The sequencing input was blood. The source is a boy aged 5-17 years in good health.

V gene TRBV7-3 combines with J gene TRBJ2-7, with 8 bases aligning to TRBD1. This CDR3 is built from 14 residues. Germline CDR1 reads SGHTA; CDR2 reads FQGTGA. J gave up 5 bases and V 1 base, and 4 bases lay outside the gene matches. The CDR3 protein is CASSLRAGGDEQYF. The CDR3 DNA reads as TGTGCCAGCAGCTTAAGGGCAGGGGGCGACGAGCAGTACTTC.

This chain joins TRBV14 and TRBJ2-1; 11 bases map to TRBD2. The CDR3 runs 14 residues. Trimming cost V 10 bases and J 8 bases; bases outside gene matches: 10. The germline gives CDR1 SGHDN, CDR2 FVKESK. The CDR3 sequence is CATRPLAGGDEQFF. As DNA, the CDR3 is TGTGCCACCAGACCTTTAGCGGGGGGGGATGAGCAGTTCTTC.

This clonotype was seen just once. The CDR3 protein is CASSESTDGHNEQFF. CDR3 nucleotide sequence: TGTGCCAGCAGTGAATCGACCGACGGACACAATGAGCAGTTCTTC. This sequence joins TRBV25-1 and TRBJ2-1, with unresolved D. CDR1 is MGHDK and CDR2 is SYGVNS in the germline V gene. This CDR3 region has 15 residues. The V end lost 1 base, the J end lost 5 bases, and 12 bases lay between the germline ends.

This clonotype was seen many times. The chain couples TRBV7-2 to TRBJ2-5, with D possibly TRBD2 on 6 matching bases. The germline CDR1 and CDR2 sequences are SGHTA and FQGNSA. V was pared by 4 bases and J by 14 bases, with 14 bases between. This CDR3 contains 11 residues. In DNA, the CDR3 is TGTGCCAGCAGCTCCTTAAGGGACTTATACTTC. Its protein is CASSSLRDLYF. Drawing the rest from reference TRBV7-2 and TRBJ2-5, the complete variable domain is GAGVSQSPSNKVTEKGKDVELRCDPISGHTALYWYRQSLGQGLEFLIYFQGNSAPDKSGLPSDRFSAERTGGSVSTLTIQRTQQEDSAVYLCASSSLRDLYFGPGTRLLVL.

The V gene is TRBV6-1, the J gene TRBJ1-2, with D possibly matching TRBD1 (5 bases). CDR3 length equals 14 residues. The V end lost 4 bases, the J end lost 4 bases, and 13 bases lay between the germline ends. Germline V CDR1 and CDR2: MNHNS, SASEGT. The CDR3 sequence: CASSAGSRSYGYTF. The CDR3, as DNA: TGTGCCAGCAGTGCAGGGTCTCGGAGCTATGGCTACACCTTC.

This clonotype has just a few counts. A clone one base away is much larger, so this may be a read error. The chain carries TRBV4-3 and TRBJ2-3; D is ambiguous. This CDR3 has 16 amino acids. With 1 base removed from V and 10 bases from J, the gap between germline ends came to 21 bases. Germline CDR1 and CDR2: LGHNA and YSLEER. The CDR3 spells CASSQGGTNFVDAQYF. The CDR3, as DNA: TGCGCCAGCAGCCAAGGGGGAACCAACTTCGTGGATGCGCAGTATTTT.

This clonotype was picked up a small number of times. The chain recombines TRBV15 with TRBJ2-3, with a tentative D call TRBD2 (5 bases). Germline CDR1 and CDR2: LNHNV and YYDKDF (reference sequence). The germline V and J ends were trimmed by 4 bases and 6 bases, with 14 bases remaining between them. There are 14 residues in the CDR3. The CDR3 DNA reads TGTGCCACCAGCATTGACCCGGAGCGGGATACGCAGTATTTT. It yields the protein CATSIDPERDTQYF.

The chain employs TRBV12-3 or TRBV12-4 and TRBJ2-5; the match to TRBD1 covers 9 bases. The J call could be wrong; TRBJ2-7 is a better fit for the DNA end. The CDR3 consists of 15 residues. As DNA, the CDR3 is TGTGCCAGCAGTCTTACCCGACAGGGGGACTACGAGCAGTACTTC. Translation: CASSLTRQGDYEQYF.

The J gene is TRBJ1-2, the V gene TRBV7-2; D is unclear. Germline-derived CDR1 and CDR2 are SGHTA and FQGNSA. Trimming removed 0 bases at V and 0 bases at J, with 11 bases between. The CDR3 is made up of 16 amino acids. The DNA for the CDR3 is TGTGCCAGCAGCTTAGCTGGGCAGCCCTCTAACTATGGCTACACCTTC. Amino acids: CASSLAGQPSNYGYTF.

This clonotype has more than one count but fewer than ten. The rearrangement uses TRBV7-6 and TRBJ2-5; D uncertain. The CDR3 loop spans 13 amino acids. Trimming removed 4 bases at V and 5 bases at J, with 11 bases between. The germline gives CDR1 SGHVS, CDR2 FNYEAQ. The CDR3: CASSSSSWETQYF. The CDR3 region has the DNA TGTGCCAGCAGCTCCTCCTCTTGGGAGACCCAGTACTTC.

In its sample, this clonotype was seen many times. V is TRBV7-9 and J is TRBJ2-7; D is unclear. The CDR3 sequence is 16 residues long. V dropped 4 bases and J dropped 0 bases, with 16 bases sitting between them. CDR1 and CDR2 (germline): SEHNR, FQNEAQ (reference sequence). CDR3 sequence reads: CASSSTGPSSSYEQYF. The CDR3 DNA reads TGTGCCAGCAGCTCAACCGGGCCGTCCAGCTCCTACGAGCAGTACTTC.

The J gene is TRBJ2-1, the V gene TRBV7-2, with D unclear. Trimming took off 6 bases at V and 3 bases at J, with 9 bases between the two ends. This CDR3 has 13 residues. CDR1 and CDR2 (germline): SGHTA, FQGNSA. The CDR3: CASRGRSYNEQFF. In DNA form, the CDR3 reads TGTGCCAGCAGAGGCAGGAGCTACAATGAGCAGTTCTTC.

The V and J genes are TRBV11-2 and TRBJ2-1, with 7 positions matching TRBD2. V gave up 1 base and J gave up 0 bases; unmatched junction bases: 9. The CDR3 extends over 18 amino acids. CDR1 SGHAT and CDR2 FQNNGV come from the germline V gene. DNA of the CDR3: TGTGCCAGCAGCTTAGTTGGGACTACCGATCTCTCCTACAATGAGCAGTTCTTC. Its translation is CASSLVGTTDLSYNEQFF.

The sample holds a few counts of this clonotype. The chain carries TRBV5-5 and TRBJ1-4; no reliable D call. The CDR3 contains 15 residues. The V gene lost 4 bases and the J gene lost 1 base, with 11 bases spanning the gap. The germline V gene encodes CDR1 SGHKS and CDR2 YYEKEE (reference sequence). In DNA form, the CDR3 reads TGTGCCAGCAGCGTAGACGGCGTAACTAATGAAAAACTGTTTTTT. Amino acid sequence: CASSVDGVTNEKLFF.

The sample holds a few counts of this clonotype. The chain uses TRBV7-9 and TRBJ1-6; 9 bases line up with TRBD1. V trimming: 5 bases; J trimming: 5 bases; junction bases outside the gene matches: 7. The germline V gene encodes CDR1 SEHNR and CDR2 FQNEAQ (reference sequence). This CDR3 contains 16 residues. The CDR3 region has the DNA TGTGCCAGCAGCCCGGGGACAGGGTCTAATAATTCACCCCTCCACTTT. Protein sequence: CASSPGTGSNNSPLHF.

This clonotype was recorded a few times. The rearrangement uses TRBV20-1 and TRBJ2-1, with 8 bases that match TRBD2. Germline assignment: CDR1 DFQATT and CDR2 SNEGSKA (reference sequence). The J segment lost 5 bases and the V segment lost 7 bases, leaving 10 bases of the junction unmatched. The CDR3 runs 14 residues. CDR3 in amino acids: CSGATGLGNNEQFF. For the CDR3, the DNA is TGCAGTGGTGCCACGGGACTAGGGAACAATGAGCAGTTCTTC.

The chain links TRBV20-1 to TRBJ1-6; perhaps TRBD1 as D (6 bases). The germline V gene has CDR1 DFQATT and CDR2 SNEGSKA (reference sequence). This CDR3 spans 16 amino acids. Trimming took 3 bases from V and 0 from J, leaving 12 bases between them. For the CDR3, the DNA is TGCAGTGCTAGGGAGGACAGAACCTCCTATAATTCACCCCTCCACTTT. This translates into CSAREDRTSYNSPLHF.